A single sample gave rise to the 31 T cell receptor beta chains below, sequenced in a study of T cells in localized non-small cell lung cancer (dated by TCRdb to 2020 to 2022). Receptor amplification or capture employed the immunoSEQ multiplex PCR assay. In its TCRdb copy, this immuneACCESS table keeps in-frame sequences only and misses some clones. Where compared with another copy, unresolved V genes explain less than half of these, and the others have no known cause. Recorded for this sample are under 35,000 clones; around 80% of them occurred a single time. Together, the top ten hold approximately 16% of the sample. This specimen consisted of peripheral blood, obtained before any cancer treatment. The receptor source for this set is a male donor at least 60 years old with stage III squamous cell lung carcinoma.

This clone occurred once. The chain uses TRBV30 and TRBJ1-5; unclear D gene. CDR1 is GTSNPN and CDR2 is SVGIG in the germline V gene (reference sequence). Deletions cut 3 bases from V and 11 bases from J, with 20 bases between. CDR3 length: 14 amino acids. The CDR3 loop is CAWREGPLGLAQHF. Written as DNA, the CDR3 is TGTGCCTGGAGAGAAGGGCCACTGGGCCTGGCCCAGCATTTT.

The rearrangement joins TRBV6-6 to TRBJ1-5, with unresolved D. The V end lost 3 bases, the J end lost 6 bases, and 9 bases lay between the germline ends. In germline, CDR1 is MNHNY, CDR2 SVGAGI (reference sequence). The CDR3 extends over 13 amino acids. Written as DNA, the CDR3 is TGTGCCAGCAGTTATACCGGTGCTCAGCCCCAGCATTTT. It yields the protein CASSYTGAQPQHF.

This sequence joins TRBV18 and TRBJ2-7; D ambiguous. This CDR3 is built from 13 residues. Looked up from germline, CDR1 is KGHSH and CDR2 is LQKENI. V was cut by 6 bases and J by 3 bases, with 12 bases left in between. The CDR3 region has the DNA TGTGCCAGCTCCCCCTCGTCTATCTACGAGCAGTACTTC. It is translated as CASSPSSIYEQYF.

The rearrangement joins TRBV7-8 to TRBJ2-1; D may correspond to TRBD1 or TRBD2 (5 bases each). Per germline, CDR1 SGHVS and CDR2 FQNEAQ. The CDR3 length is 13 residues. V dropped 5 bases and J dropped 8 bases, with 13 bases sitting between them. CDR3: CASSRDLGDEQFF. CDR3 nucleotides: TGTGCCAGCAGCCGGGACCTGGGCGATGAGCAGTTCTTC.

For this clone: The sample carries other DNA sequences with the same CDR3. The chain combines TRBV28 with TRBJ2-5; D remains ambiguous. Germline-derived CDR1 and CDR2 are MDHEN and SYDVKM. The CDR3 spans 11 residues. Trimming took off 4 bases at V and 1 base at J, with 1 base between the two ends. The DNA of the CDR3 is TGTGCCAGCAGTTCCCAAGAGACCCAGTACTTC. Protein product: CASSSQETQYF.

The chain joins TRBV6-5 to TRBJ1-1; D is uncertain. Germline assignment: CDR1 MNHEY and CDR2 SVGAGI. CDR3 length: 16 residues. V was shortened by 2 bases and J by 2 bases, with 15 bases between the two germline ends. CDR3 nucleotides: TGTGCCAGCAGTTACAGCTGGTCGCCGTCAAACACTGAAGCTTTCTTT. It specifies CASSYSWSPSNTEAFF.

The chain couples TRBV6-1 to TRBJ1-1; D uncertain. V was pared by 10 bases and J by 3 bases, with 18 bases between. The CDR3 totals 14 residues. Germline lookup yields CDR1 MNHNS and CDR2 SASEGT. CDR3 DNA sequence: TGTGCCACAAGGACTCTCTTAGGCGACACTGAAGCTTTCTTT. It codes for CATRTLLGDTEAFF.

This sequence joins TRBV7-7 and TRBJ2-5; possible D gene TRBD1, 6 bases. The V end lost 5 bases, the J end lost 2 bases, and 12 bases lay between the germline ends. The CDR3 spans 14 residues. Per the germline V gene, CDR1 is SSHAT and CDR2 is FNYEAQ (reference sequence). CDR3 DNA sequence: TGTGCCAGCAGCCGAACCGGACAGCAAGAGACCCAGTACTTC. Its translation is CASSRTGQQETQYF.

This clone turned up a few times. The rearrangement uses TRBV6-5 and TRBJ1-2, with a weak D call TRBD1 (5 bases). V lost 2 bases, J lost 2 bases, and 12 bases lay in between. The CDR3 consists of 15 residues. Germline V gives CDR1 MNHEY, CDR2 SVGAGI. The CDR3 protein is CASSYQTSGNYGYTF. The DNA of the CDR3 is TGTGCCAGCAGTTACCAAACCTCAGGGAACTATGGCTACACCTTC.

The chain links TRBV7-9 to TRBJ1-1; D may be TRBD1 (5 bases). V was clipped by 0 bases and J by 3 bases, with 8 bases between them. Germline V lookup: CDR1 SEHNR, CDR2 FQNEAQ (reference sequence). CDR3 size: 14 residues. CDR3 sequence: CASSLAGRDTEAFF. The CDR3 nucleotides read TGTGCCAGCAGCTTAGCGGGACGGGACACTGAAGCTTTCTTT.

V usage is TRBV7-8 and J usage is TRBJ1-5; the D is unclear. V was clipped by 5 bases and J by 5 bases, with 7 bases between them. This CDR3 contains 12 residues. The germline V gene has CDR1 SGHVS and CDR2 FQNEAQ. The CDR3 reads CASSPPDQPQHF. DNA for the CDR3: TGTGCCAGCAGCCCCCCAGATCAGCCCCAGCATTTT.

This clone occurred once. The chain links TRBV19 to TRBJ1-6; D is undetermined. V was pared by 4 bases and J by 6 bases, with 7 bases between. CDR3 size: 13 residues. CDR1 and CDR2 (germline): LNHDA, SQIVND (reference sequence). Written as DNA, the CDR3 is TGTGCCAGTAGTAGTCAGCGTAATTCACCCCTCCACTTT. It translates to CASSSQRNSPLHF.

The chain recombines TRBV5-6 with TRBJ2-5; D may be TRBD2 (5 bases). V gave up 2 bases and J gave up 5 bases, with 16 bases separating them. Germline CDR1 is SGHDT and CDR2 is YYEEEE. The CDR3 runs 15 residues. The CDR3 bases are TGTGCCAGCAGCTTTAACGGGATTACCTTGGAGACCCAGTACTTC. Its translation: CASSFNGITLETQYF. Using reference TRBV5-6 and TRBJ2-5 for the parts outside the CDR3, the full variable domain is DAGVTQSPTHLIKTRGQQVTLRCSPKSGHDTVSWYQQALGQGPQFIFQYYEEEERQRGNFPDRFSGHQFPNYSSELNVNALLLGDSALYLCASSFNGITLETQYFGPGTRLLVL.

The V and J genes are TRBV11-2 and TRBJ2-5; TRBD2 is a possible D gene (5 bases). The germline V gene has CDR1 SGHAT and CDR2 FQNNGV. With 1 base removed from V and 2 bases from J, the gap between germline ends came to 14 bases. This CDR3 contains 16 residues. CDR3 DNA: TGTGCCAGCAGCTTAGTGCTGGGCGGAGGTCAAGAGACCCAGTACTTC. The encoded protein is CASSLVLGGGQETQYF.

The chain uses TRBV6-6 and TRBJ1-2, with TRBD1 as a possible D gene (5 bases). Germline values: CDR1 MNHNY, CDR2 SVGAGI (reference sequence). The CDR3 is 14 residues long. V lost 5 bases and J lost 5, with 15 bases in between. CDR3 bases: TGTGCCAGCAGTCTCGACAGCCCTCTTTATGGCTACACCTTC. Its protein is CASSLDSPLYGYTF.

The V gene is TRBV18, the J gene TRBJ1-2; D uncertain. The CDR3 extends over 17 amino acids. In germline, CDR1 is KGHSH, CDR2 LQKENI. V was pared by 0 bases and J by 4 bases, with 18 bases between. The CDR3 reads CASSPPPEERIGYGYTF. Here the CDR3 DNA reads TGTGCCAGCTCACCACCCCCGGAGGAGAGAATCGGCTATGGCTACACCTTC.

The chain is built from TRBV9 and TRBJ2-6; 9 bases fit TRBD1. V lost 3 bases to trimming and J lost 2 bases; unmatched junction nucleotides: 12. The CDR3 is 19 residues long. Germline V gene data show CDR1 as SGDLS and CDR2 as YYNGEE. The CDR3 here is CASSAPTTGTGTGANVLTF. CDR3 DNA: TGTGCCAGCAGCGCTCCAACCACCGGGACAGGGACTGGGGCCAACGTCCTGACTTTC.

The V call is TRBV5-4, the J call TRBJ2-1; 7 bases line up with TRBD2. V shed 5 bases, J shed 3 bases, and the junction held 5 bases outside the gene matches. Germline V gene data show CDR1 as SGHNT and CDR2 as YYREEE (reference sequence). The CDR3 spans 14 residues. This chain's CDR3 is CASSYGTNYNEQFF. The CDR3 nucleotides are TGTGCCAGCAGTTACGGGACTAACTACAATGAGCAGTTCTTC.

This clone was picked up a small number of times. CDR3 loop: CASSPGDRRYYEQYF. In DNA form, the CDR3 reads TGTGCCAGCAGTCCCGGGGACAGGAGATACTACGAGCAGTACTTC. The chain recombines TRBV28 with TRBJ2-7; 8 nucleotides agree with TRBD1. CDR1 and CDR2 (germline): MDHEN, SYDVKM. J was trimmed by 3 bases and V by 5 bases; bases with no gene match: 9. This CDR3 has 15 residues.

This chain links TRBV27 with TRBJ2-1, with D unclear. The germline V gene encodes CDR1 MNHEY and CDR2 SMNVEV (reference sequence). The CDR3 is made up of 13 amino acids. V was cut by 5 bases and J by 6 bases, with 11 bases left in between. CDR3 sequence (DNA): TGTGCCAGCAGTCCCCACATAAGCAATGAGCAGTTCTTC. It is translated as CASSPHISNEQFF.

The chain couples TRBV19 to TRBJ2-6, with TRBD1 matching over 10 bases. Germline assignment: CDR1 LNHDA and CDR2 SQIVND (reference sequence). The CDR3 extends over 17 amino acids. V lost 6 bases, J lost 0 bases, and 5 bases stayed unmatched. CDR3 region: CASRLDRGSSGANVLTF. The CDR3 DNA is TGTGCCAGTAGGTTGGACAGGGGGAGCTCTGGGGCCAACGTCCTGACTTTC.

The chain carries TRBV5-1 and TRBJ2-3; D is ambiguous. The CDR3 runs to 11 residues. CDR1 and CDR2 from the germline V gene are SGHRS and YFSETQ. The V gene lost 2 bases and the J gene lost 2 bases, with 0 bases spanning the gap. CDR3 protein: CASSFTDTQYF. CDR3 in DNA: TGCGCCAGCAGCTTCACAGATACGCAGTATTTT. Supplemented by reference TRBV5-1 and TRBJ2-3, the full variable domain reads KAGVTQTPRYLIKTRGQQVTLSCSPISGHRSVSWYQQTPGQGLQFLFEYFSETQRNKGNFPGRFSGRQFSNSRSEMNVSTLELGDSALYLCASSFTDTQYFGPGTRLTVL.

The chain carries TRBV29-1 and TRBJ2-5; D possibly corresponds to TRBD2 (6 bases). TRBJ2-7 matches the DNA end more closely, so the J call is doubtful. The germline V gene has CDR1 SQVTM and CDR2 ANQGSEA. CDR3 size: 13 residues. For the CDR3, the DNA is TGCAGCGTTGACAGCGGGCCCCCCTACGAGCAGTACTTC. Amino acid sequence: CSVDSGPPYEQYF.

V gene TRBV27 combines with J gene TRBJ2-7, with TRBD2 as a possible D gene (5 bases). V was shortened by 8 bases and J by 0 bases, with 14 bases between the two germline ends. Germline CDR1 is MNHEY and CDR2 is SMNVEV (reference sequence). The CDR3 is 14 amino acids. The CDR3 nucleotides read TGTGCCAGCGGGATTCGAGGACTCTCCTACGAGCAGTACTTC. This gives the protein CASGIRGLSYEQYF.

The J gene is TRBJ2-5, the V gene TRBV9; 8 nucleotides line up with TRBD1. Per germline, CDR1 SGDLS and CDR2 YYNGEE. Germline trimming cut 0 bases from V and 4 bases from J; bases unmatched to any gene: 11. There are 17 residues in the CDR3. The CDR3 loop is CASSVGTGGLGRETQYF. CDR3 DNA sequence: TGTGCCAGCAGCGTAGGAACAGGGGGGCTGGGGAGAGAGACCCAGTACTTC. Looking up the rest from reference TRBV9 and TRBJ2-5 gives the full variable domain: DSGVTQTPKHLITATGQRVTLRCSPRSGDLSVYWYQQSLDQGLQFLIQYYNGEERAKGNILERFSAQQFPDLHSELNLSSLELGDSALYFCASSVGTGGLGRETQYFGPGTRLLVL.

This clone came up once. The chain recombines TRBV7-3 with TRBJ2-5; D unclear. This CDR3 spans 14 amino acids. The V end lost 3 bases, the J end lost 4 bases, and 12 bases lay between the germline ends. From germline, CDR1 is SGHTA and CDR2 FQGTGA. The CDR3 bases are TGTGCCAGCAGCTTCTCGGGCCCCCGAGAGACCCAGTACTTC. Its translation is CASSFSGPRETQYF.

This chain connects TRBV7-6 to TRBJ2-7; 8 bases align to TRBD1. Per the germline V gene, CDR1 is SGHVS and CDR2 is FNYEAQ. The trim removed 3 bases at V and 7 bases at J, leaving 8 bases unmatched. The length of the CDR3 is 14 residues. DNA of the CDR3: TGTGCCAGCAGCTTCCTGACAGGGGCGAGGGAGCAGTACTTC. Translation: CASSFLTGAREQYF.

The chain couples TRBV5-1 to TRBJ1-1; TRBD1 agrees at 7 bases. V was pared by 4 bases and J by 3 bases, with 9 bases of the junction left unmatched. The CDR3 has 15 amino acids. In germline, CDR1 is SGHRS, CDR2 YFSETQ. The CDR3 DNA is TGCGCCAGCAGCGAGCAGGGGGGCGGTGACACTGAAGCTTTCTTT. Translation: CASSEQGGGDTEAFF.

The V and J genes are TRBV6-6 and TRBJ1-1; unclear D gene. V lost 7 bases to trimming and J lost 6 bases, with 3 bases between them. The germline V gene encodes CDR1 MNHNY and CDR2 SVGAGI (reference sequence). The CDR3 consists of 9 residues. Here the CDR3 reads CASTAEAFF. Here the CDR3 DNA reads TGTGCCAGCACGGCTGAAGCTTTCTTT.

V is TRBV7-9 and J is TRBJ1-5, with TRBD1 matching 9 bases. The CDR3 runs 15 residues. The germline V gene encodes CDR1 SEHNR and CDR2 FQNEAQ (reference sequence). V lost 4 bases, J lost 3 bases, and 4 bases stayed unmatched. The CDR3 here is CASSSGTGLNQPQHF. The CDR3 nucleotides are TGTGCCAGCAGCTCCGGGACAGGGCTCAATCAGCCCCAGCATTTT.

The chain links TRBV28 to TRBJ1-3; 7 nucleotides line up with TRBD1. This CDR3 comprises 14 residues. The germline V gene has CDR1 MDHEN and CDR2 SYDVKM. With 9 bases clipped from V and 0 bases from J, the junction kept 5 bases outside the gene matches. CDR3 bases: TGTGCCAGTGTGGACAGGAGCTCTGGAAACACCATATATTTT. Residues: CASVDRSSGNTIYF.